In this sample, the clone carrying this TCR beta chain turned up many times. Its specificity is unknown. The sample belongs to a study of early T cells in non-severe SARS-CoV-2 infection. Study information: Sequencing was performed on bulk RNA from unsorted whole blood, leaving chains unpaired. Findings and caveats of the study: There was a bias toward anti-spike CD8 responses in VDJdb matching, which missed private and CD4 specificities.

Germline V lookup: CDR1 MNHNS, CDR2 SASEGT. There are 16 residues in the CDR3. V trimming: 6 bases; J trimming: 0 bases; junction bases outside the gene matches: 7. Individual cDNA molecules were tagged with unique molecular identifiers. TCRdb reanalysed the 5' RACE reads using MiXCR and keeps one entry per CDR3 protein. The sample includes some 73,000 distinct CDR3 sequences, about 12% of them seen just once. The chain is built from TRBV6-1 and TRBJ2-1, with TRBD2 matching 8 bases. Input material: whole blood. The receptor was isolated from an adult who was a healthcare worker with PCR-confirmed SARS-CoV-2 infection or an uninfected control (not recorded which). CDR3 sequence (DNA): TGTGCCAGCAGATCCCTAGCGGGCCTCTCCTACAATGAGCAGTTCTTC. Its translation: CASRSLAGLSYNEQFF.